One and the same sample provided the 7 T cell receptor beta chains below, sequenced in a study of cytomegalovirus exposure and HLA in healthy donors (dated by TCRdb to the late 2010s). Libraries were prepared through the immunoSEQ multiplex PCR assay. For the multiplex PCR, a mixture combining 60 forward primers for TCR Vbeta segments and 13 reverse primers for TCR Jbeta segments was used. The clones in this table, taken by TCRdb from immuneACCESS, are in-frame only. Not every clone is retained; where verified, under half of the shortfall comes from an unresolved V gene, and the cause of the rest is unknown. The sample table contains about 220,000 clones; only one count was recorded for 76% of them. Clones ranked in the top ten supply 0.6% to 0.65% of the sample. The sequenced sample was PBMCs. The receptors here all came from a man in his late teens or twenties in good health and CMV-seronegative.

This clone was recorded once. The chain has TRBV7-8 and TRBJ2-3; tentative D call: TRBD2 (6 bases). The V and J ends lost 1 base and 3 bases respectively, with 8 bases between them. The length of the CDR3 is 14 residues. CDR1 and CDR2 (germline): SGHVS, FQNEAQ. DNA of the CDR3: TGTGCCAGCAGCTTAGAGGCGGGGACAGATACGCAGTATTTT. Protein: CASSLEAGTDTQYF.

The DNA of the CDR3 is TGCAGCGTGCTTAGCGGGGAGACCCAGTACTTC. Its protein product is CSVLSGETQYF. The V and J genes are TRBV29-1 and TRBJ2-5; 7 bases match TRBD2. Losses at the gene ends were 6 bases for V and 5 bases for J; bases not matched to a gene: 3. The CDR3 totals 11 residues. Germline assignment: CDR1 SQVTM and CDR2 ANQGSEA.

CDR3 residues: CASSEGLPSYNEQFF. The CDR3, as DNA: TGCGCCAGCAGTGAGGGACTCCCTTCCTACAATGAGCAGTTCTTC. V gene TRBV10-2 combines with J gene TRBJ2-1; tentative D call: TRBD2 (5 bases). This CDR3 spans 15 amino acids. The V end was cut by 2 bases, the J end by 1 base, with 9 bases between. Germline V gives CDR1 WSHSY, CDR2 SAAADI.

This chain uses TRBV6-1 with TRBJ1-4; D is uncertain. Germline CDR1 and CDR2: MNHNS and SASEGT. Trimming removed 7 bases from V and 6 bases from J, with 15 bases in between. This CDR3 has 14 residues. CDR3 nucleotide sequence: TGTGCCAGCAAGTCGCCCCAAGTAGATGAAAAACTGTTTTTT. This translates into CASKSPQVDEKLFF.

V is TRBV4-1 and J is TRBJ2-2, with D possibly matching TRBD2 (7 bases). Trimming took 4 bases from V and 1 from J, leaving 19 bases between them. Germline V CDR1 and CDR2: MGHRA, YSYEKL. The CDR3 loop spans 18 amino acids. CDR3 residues: CASSLRLALGGNTGELFF. As DNA, the CDR3 is TGCGCCAGCAGCCTCAGACTAGCTTTAGGGGGGAACACCGGGGAGCTGTTTTTT.

In its sample, this clone was seen a few times. The chain uses TRBV27 and TRBJ1-5; 7 bases are shared with TRBD1. The J segment lost 1 base and the V segment lost 11 bases, leaving 8 bases of the junction unmatched. Germline V lookup: CDR1 MNHEY, CDR2 SMNVEV (reference sequence). There are 14 residues in the CDR3. The CDR3 nucleotides are TGTGCCTCCCGACAGGGTATCAGCAATCAGCCCCAGCATTTT. Protein: CASRQGISNQPQHF.

The chain joins TRBV6-5 to TRBJ1-4; tentatively, D is TRBD1 (5 bases). This CDR3 is built from 14 residues. Germline CDR1 is MNHEY and CDR2 is SVGAGI. Trimming took 10 bases from V and 5 from J, leaving 17 bases between them. The CDR3, as DNA: TGTGCCACCCGCAAAGGGGTTGGCAATGAAAAACTGTTTTTT. It translates to CATRKGVGNEKLFF.